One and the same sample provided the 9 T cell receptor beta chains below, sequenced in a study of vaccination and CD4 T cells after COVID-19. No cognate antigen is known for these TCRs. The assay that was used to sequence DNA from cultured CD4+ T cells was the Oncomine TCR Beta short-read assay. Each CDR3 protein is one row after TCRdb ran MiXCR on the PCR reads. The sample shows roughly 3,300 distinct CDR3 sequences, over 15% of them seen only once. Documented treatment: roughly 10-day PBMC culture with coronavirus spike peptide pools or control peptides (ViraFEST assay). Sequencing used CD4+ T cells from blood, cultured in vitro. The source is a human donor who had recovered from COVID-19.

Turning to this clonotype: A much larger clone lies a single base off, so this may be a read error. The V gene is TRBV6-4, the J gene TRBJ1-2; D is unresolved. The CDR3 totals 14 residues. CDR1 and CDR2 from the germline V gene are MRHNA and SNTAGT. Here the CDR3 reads CAGSAYLVVSGYTF. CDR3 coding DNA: TGTGCCGGCAGTGCCTACCTTGTCGTCAGTGGCTACACCTTC.

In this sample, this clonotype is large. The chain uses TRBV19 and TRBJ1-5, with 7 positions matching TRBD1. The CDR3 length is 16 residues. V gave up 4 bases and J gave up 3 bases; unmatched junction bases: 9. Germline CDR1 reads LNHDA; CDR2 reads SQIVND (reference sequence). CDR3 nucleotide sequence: TGTGCCAGTAGTAGGAGGGGGCGAGGGGCCAATCAGCCCCAGCATTTT. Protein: CASSRRGRGANQPQHF.

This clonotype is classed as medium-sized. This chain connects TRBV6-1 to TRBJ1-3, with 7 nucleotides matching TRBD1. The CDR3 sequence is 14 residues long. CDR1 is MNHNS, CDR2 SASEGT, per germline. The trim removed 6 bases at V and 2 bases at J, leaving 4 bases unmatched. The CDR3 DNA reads TGTGCCAGCAGATCGGGACAGACTGGAAACACCATATATTTT. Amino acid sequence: CASRSGQTGNTIYF.

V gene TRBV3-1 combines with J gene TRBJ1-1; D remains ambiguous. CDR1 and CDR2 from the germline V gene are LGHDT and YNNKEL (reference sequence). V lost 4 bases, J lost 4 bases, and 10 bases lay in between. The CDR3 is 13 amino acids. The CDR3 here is CASSRTWGTEAFF. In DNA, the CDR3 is TGTGCCAGCAGCCGCACATGGGGCACTGAAGCTTTCTTT.

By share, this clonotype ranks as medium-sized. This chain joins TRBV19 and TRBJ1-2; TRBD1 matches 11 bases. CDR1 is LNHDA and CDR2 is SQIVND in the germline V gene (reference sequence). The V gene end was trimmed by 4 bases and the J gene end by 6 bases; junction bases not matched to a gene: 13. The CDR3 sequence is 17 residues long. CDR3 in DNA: TGTGCCAGTAGTACCCACTCTGCACAGGGACAGGGGGATGGCTACACCTTC. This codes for CASSTHSAQGQGDGYTF.

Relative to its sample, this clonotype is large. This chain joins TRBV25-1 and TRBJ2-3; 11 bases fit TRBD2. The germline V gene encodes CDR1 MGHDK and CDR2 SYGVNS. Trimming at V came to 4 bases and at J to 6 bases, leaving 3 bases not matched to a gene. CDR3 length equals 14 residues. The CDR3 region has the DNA TGTGCCAGCAGTGGGACTAGCGGGCTGGATACGCAGTATTTT. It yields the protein CASSGTSGLDTQYF.

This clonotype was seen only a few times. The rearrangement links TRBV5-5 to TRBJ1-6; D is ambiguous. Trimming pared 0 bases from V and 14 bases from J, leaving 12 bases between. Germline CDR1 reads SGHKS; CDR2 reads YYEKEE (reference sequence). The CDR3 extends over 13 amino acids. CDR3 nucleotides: TGTGCCAGCAGCTTGGACCCCCCCAGAACCCTCCACTTT. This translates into CASSLDPPRTLHF.

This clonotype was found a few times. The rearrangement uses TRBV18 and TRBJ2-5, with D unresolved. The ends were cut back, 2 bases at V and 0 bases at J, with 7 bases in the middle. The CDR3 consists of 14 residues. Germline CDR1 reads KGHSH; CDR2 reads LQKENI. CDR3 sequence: CASSPAGNQETQYF. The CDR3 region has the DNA TGTGCCAGCTCACCAGCTGGGAACCAAGAGACCCAGTACTTC. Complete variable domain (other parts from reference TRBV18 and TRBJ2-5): NAGVMQNPRHLVRRRGQEARLRCSPMKGHSHVYWYRQLPEEGLKFMVYLQKENIIDESGMPKERFSAEFPKEGPSILRIQQVVRGDSAAYFCASSPAGNQETQYFGPGTRLLVL.

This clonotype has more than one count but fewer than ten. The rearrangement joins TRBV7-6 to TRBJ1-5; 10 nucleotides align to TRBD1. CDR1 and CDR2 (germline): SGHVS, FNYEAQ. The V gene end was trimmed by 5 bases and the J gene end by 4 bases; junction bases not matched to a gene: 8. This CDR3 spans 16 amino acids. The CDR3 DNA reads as TGTGCCAGCAGCGAATCCGGGACAGGGGTAAATCAGCCCCAGCATTTT. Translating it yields CASSESGTGVNQPQHF.